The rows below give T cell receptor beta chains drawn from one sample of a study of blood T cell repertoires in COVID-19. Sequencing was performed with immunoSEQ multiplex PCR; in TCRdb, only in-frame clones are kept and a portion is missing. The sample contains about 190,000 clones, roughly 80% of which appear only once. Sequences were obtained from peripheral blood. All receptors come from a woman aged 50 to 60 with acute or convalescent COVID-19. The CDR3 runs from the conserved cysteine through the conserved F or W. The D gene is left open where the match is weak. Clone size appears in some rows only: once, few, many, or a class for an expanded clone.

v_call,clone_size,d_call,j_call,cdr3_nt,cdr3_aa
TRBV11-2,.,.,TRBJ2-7,TGTGCCAGCAGCTTAGATCTCCGGTACGCACGAGGCGAGCAGTACTTC,CASSLDLRYARGEQYF
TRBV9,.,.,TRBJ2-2,TGTGCCAGCAGCGGCGTTTCGTCCACCGGGGAGCTGTTTTTT,CASSGVSSTGELFF
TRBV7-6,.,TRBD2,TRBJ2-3,TGTGCCAGCAGCCGATCGGGGGGGCGGGCAGATACGCAGTATTTT,CASSRSGGRADTQYF
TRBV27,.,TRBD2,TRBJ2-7,TGTGCCAGCAGTTTGAATGGGCTAGCGGTACTTACCTACGAGCAGTACTTC,CASSLNGLAVLTYEQYF
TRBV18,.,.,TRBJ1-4,TGTGCCAGCTCACCACTCAAGGACAGAAGGGAAAAACTGTTTTTT,CASSPLKDRREKLFF
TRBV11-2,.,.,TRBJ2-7,TGTGCCAGCAGCCAAGGGGGGGGGACCCTCTACGAGCAGTACTTC,CASSQGGGTLYEQYF
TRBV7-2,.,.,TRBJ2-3,TGTGCCAGCAGCTCCGGGACTGGCTTCACAGATACGCAGTATTTT,CASSSGTGFTDTQYF
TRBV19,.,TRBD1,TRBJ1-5,TGTGCCAGTAGTATCTTCGGTCAGGGGGCCAGCAATCAGCCCCAGCATTTT,CASSIFGQGASNQPQHF
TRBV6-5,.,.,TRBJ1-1,TGTGCCAGCAGTCCGACAGCCTGGAACACTGAAGCTTTCTTT,CASSPTAWNTEAFF
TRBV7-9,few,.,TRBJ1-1,TGTGCCAGCAGCCCAACTCAACGGAACACTGAAGCTTTCTTT,CASSPTQRNTEAFF
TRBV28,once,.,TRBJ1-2,TGTGCCAGCAGTTTAGTTAGAAAAGGCTACACCTTC,CASSLVRKGYTF
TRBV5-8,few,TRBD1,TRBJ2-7,TGTGCCAGCAGCCCGGGTCTAGGACAGGGGACCTACGAGCAGTACTTC,CASSPGLGQGTYEQYF
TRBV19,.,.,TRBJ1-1,TGTGCCAGTAGGGACCAGGGATACACTGAAGCTTTCTTT,CASRDQGYTEAFF
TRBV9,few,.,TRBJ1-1,TGTGCCAGCAGCGGGGGACTGTTAAACACTGAAGCTTTCTTT,CASSGGLLNTEAFF
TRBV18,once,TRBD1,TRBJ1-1,TGTGCCAGCTTCAAACAGGGGACAGTAGCTTTCTTT,CASFKQGTVAFF
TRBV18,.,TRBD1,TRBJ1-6,TGTGCCAGCTCACCGGCGTCCGGGACAGGGAATTCACCCCTCCACTTT,CASSPASGTGNSPLHF
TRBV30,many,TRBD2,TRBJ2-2,TGTGCCTGGAGTGGCGGGAGGGCCAACACCGGGGAGCTGTTTTTT,CAWSGGRANTGELFF
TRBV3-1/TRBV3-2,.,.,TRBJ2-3,TGTGCCAGCAGCCAAGGGGCGGGACCCTCTCCAGATACGCAGTATTTT,CASSQGAGPSPDTQYF
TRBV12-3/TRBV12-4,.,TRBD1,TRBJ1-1,TGTGCCAGCAGCGACAGGGGCACTGAAGCTTTCTTT,CASSDRGTEAFF
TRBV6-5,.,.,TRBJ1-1,TGTGCCAGCAGTTTGCTGGGGGGACTAGGGAACACTGAAGCTTTCTTT,CASSLLGGLGNTEAFF
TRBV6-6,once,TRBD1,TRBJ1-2,TGTGCCAGCGGGGTTCAGGGGGCAGATGGCTACACCTTC,CASGVQGADGYTF
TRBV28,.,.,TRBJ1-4,TGTGCCAGCAGTTTATCCGGGGTACCCGAAAAACTGTTTTTT,CASSLSGVPEKLFF
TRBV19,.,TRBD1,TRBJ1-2,TGTGCCAGTATTTCGACAGGGTCACACTATGGCTACACCTTC,CASISTGSHYGYTF
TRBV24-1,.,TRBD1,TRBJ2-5,TGTGCCACCACCTCAGGCCGGGACAGACAAGAGACCCAGTACTTC,CATTSGRDRQETQYF
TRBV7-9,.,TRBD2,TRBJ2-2,TGTGCCAGCAACTCGGGACTAGCGCGTACCGGGGAGCTGTTTTTT,CASNSGLARTGELFF
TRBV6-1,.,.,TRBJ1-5,TGTGCCAGCAGTGAAGGTCCTGGCAGGGACTATAGCAATCAGCCCCAGCATTTT,CASSEGPGRDYSNQPQHF
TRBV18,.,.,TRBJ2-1,TGTGCCAGCTCGTTCGACTACCTTGAGCAGTTCTTC,CASSFDYLEQFF
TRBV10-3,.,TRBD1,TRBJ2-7,TGTGCCATCAGGGGGACAGGGTTGCACGAGCAGTACTTC,CAIRGTGLHEQYF
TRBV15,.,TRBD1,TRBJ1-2,TGTGCCACCAGCAGAGATCCATCCAGACAGGGGGCGTACTATGGCTACACCTTC,CATSRDPSRQGAYYGYTF
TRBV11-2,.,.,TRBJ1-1,TGTGCCAGCAGCTTAGCAGTCGGGGCTTTCTTT,CASSLAVGAFF
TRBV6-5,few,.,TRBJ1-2,TGTGCCAGCAAAGCGGCAGGGGCGTACTATGGCTACACCTTC,CASKAAGAYYGYTF
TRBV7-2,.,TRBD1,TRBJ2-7,TGTGCCAGCAGCCCCGGGACAGGCGGGCCCTACGAGCAGTACTTC,CASSPGTGGPYEQYF
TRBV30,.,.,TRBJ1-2,TGTGCCTGGAGTCCAAGCGGCCCTTCCAGAGGCTACACCTTC,CAWSPSGPSRGYTF
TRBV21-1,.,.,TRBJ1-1,TGTGCCAGCAGCGAAAACGCGGCTTTCTTT,CASSENAAFF
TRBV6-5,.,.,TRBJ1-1,TGTGCCAGCAAAGGGGAAAGGAACACTGAAGCTTTCTTT,CASKGERNTEAFF
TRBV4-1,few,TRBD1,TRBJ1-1,TGCGCCAGCAGTTACGACAGGGCCCGGACTGAAGCTTTCTTT,CASSYDRARTEAFF
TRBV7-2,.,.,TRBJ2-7,TGTGCCAGCAGCTTAGACTATTCCTACGAGCAGTACTTC,CASSLDYSYEQYF
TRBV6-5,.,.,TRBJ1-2,TGTGCCAGCAGCTCGACAGATTATGGCTACACCTTC,CASSSTDYGYTF